Shown below are 9 T cell receptor beta chains from a single sample sequenced in a study of T cell responses to AZD1222 COVID-19 vaccine. TCRdb's copy holds only in-frame clones and misses some; the assay was immunoSEQ multiplex PCR. This table has about 92,000 clones, approximately 90% appearing once. Material: peripheral blood, obtained on day 0 of AZD1222 vaccination. The receptors derive from an adult in good health.

V and J are TRBV9 and TRBJ1-5; no clear D. CDR3 size: 15 residues. Germline CDR1 reads SGDLS; CDR2 reads YYNGEE. The V gene lost 0 bases and the J gene lost 0 bases, with 7 bases spanning the gap. The CDR3: CASSVDPSSNQPQHF. CDR3 DNA sequence: TGTGCCAGCAGCGTAGACCCCAGTAGCAATCAGCCCCAGCATTTT.

This clone was seen just once. V gene TRBV7-2 combines with J gene TRBJ2-4; tentatively, D is TRBD1 or TRBD2 (5 bases each). CDR3 length: 15 amino acids. V was shortened by 4 bases and J by 0 bases, with 10 bases between the two germline ends. Germline V gene data show CDR1 as SGHTA and CDR2 as FQGNSA. The CDR3 is CASSSGTLAKNIQYF. The CDR3 bases are TGTGCCAGCAGCTCCGGGACCTTAGCCAAAAACATTCAGTACTTC.

V gene TRBV7-3 combines with J gene TRBJ2-4; 10 bases align to TRBD1. Trimming took 4 bases from V and 6 from J; bases not matched to a gene: 12. Germline V gives CDR1 SGHTA, CDR2 FQGTGA. The CDR3 consists of 17 residues. Here the CDR3 reads CASSSNPGTGERNIQYF. The DNA of the CDR3 is TGTGCCAGCAGCTCAAATCCCGGGACAGGGGAGCGAAACATTCAGTACTTC.

The gene calls are TRBV4-2 and TRBJ2-1; 9 bases map to TRBD2. The ends lost 1 base at V and 6 bases at J; junction bases unmatched: 13. There are 18 residues in the CDR3. CDR1 LGHNA and CDR2 YNFKEQ come from the germline V gene. The CDR3 region is CASSQVSAGGRVINEQFF. CDR3 nucleotide sequence: TGTGCCAGCAGCCAAGTATCTGCGGGGGGGAGGGTTATCAATGAGCAGTTCTTC.

CDR3 sequence reads: CASSVLGGTGNEKLFF. In nucleotides, the CDR3 is TGTGCCAGCAGCGTACTAGGAGGGACAGGGAATGAAAAACTGTTTTTT. The genes are TRBV9 and TRBJ1-4; TRBD1 aligns across 9 bases. Germline V gene data show CDR1 as SGDLS and CDR2 as YYNGEE. With 1 base clipped from V and 5 bases from J, the junction kept 6 bases outside the gene matches. CDR3 size: 16 residues.

The rearrangement uses TRBV11-3 and TRBJ2-2, with 8 positions matching TRBD2. The CDR3 is made up of 16 amino acids. With V trimmed by 4 bases and J by 4 bases, 8 bases remained unmatched. Germline V gives CDR1 SGHNT, CDR2 YENEEA. The CDR3 reads CASSSRGGRGTGELFF. DNA of the CDR3: TGTGCCAGCAGCTCCCGGGGGGGCCGTGGCACCGGGGAGCTGTTTTTT.

V and J are TRBV5-1 and TRBJ1-2; maybe TRBD1 (5 bases). Deletions cut 0 bases from V and 3 bases from J, with 18 bases between. The V gene's germline CDR1 is SGHRS and CDR2 YFSETQ. This CDR3 is 17 amino acids long. Written as DNA, the CDR3 is TGCGCCAGCAGCTTGGGTCTGGACTCCACGGGGGACTATGGCTACACCTTC. Translating gives CASSLGLDSTGDYGYTF.

This rearrangement joins TRBV3-1 (or the pseudogene TRBV3-2) to TRBJ1-4; no firm D call. This CDR3 spans 15 amino acids. CDR1 is LGHDT, CDR2 YNNKEL, per germline (reference sequence). V was trimmed by 4 bases and J by 0 bases, leaving 9 bases between them. This chain's CDR3 is CASSLNGATNEKLFF. In DNA form, the CDR3 reads TGTGCCAGCAGCCTTAACGGGGCAACTAATGAAAAACTGTTTTTT.

This chain uses TRBV5-8 with TRBJ2-3, with a possible D match to TRBD2 (7 bases). The germline V gene has CDR1 SGHTS and CDR2 YDEGEE. The ends were cut back, 5 bases at V and 3 bases at J, with 16 bases in the middle. CDR3 length: 15 amino acids. CDR3 in amino acids: CASRSWGGGTDTQYF. The CDR3 bases are TGTGCCAGCAGGTCCTGGGGGGGCGGGACAGATACGCAGTATTTT.